The 12 T cell receptor beta chains reported below all come from one sample, sequenced in a study of human thymus T cells. The repertoire was sequenced with immunoSEQ multiplex PCR; TCRdb's copy has only in-frame clones and lacks some. There are tens of thousands of clones in the sample; over 85% occur only once, and more than 0.1% lies in the top ten. The sample was blood. Source of these receptors: a boy under three years old with a congenital heart defect but otherwise immunologically healthy.

V gene TRBV9 combines with J gene TRBJ2-6; D is perhaps TRBD2 (5 bases). The CDR3 sequence is 17 residues long. CDR1 and CDR2 (germline): SGDLS, YYNGEE. V was shortened by 3 bases and J by 0 bases, with 13 bases between the two germline ends. The chain's CDR3 is CASSAVLDASGANVLTF. As DNA, the CDR3 is TGTGCCAGCAGCGCGGTACTAGACGCCTCTGGGGCCAACGTCCTGACTTTC. The whole variable domain, filled in from reference TRBV9 and TRBJ2-6, reads DSGVTQTPKHLITATGQRVTLRCSPRSGDLSVYWYQQSLDQGLQFLIQYYNGEERAKGNILERFSAQQFPDLHSELNLSSLELGDSALYFCASSAVLDASGANVLTFGAGSRLTVL.

The chain carries TRBV30 and TRBJ2-7; 7 bases fit TRBD2. After removal of 2 bases from V and 7 bases from J, the junction contained 8 bases not matched to a gene. This CDR3 is 13 amino acids long. CDR1 is GTSNPN and CDR2 is SVGIG in the germline V gene (reference sequence). The CDR3 region is CAWSFLAGDEQYF. DNA for the CDR3: TGTGCCTGGAGTTTCTTGGCGGGGGATGAGCAGTACTTC. The entire variable domain, with the rest obtained from reference TRBV30 and TRBJ2-7, is as follows: SQTIHQWPATLVQPVGSPLSLECTVEGTSNPNLYWYRQAAGRGLQLLFYSVGIGQISSEVPQNLSASRPQDRQFILSSKKLLLSDSGFYLCAWSFLAGDEQYFGPGTRLTVT.

The V and J genes are TRBV6-1 and TRBJ2-7, with D possibly matching TRBD1 (6 bases). With 5 bases removed from V and 2 bases from J, the gap between germline ends came to 13 bases. Looked up from germline, CDR1 is MNHNS and CDR2 is SASEGT. CDR3 length equals 14 residues. The CDR3 loop is CASSLSGTPYEQYF. The CDR3 coding sequence is TGTGCCAGCAGTTTATCCGGGACACCCTACGAGCAGTACTTC.

This chain joins TRBV5-1 and TRBJ2-2, with 12 bases that match TRBD1. Germline CDR1 is SGHRS and CDR2 is YFSETQ. The CDR3 consists of 16 residues. The V and J ends lost 0 bases and 4 bases, in that order; junction bases with no gene match: 1. Here the CDR3 reads CASSLEGQGATGELFF. The DNA of the CDR3 is TGCGCCAGCAGCTTGGAGGGACAGGGGGCCACCGGGGAGCTGTTTTTT.

The chain uses TRBV5-8 and TRBJ2-2; 10 bases are shared with TRBD2. The J segment lost 1 base and the V segment lost 2 bases, leaving 8 bases of the junction unmatched. Germline CDR1 reads SGHTS; CDR2 reads YDEGEE. This CDR3 is built from 18 residues. DNA of the CDR3: TGTGCCAGCAGCTTCCCCATCCTAGCGGGGGAGAACACCGGGGAGCTGTTTTTT. Amino acid sequence: CASSFPILAGENTGELFF.

The chain combines TRBV18 with TRBJ2-5; TRBD1 matches at 9 bases. The CDR3 totals 15 residues. Germline CDR1 reads KGHSH; CDR2 reads LQKENI. With 3 bases clipped from V and 5 bases from J, the junction kept 7 bases outside the gene matches. CDR3 sequence reads: CASSPGQGSLETQYF. The CDR3 DNA reads TGTGCCAGCTCACCCGGACAGGGGAGTCTGGAGACCCAGTACTTC.

In this sample, this clone turned up once. V and J are TRBV5-4 and TRBJ1-6; no clear D. Germline assignment: CDR1 SGHNT and CDR2 YYREEE (reference sequence). The V end was cut by 0 bases, the J end by 0 bases, with 4 bases between. This CDR3 is 15 amino acids long. CDR3 sequence reads: CASSLDGSYNSPLHF. CDR3 DNA: TGTGCCAGCAGCTTGGACGGCTCCTATAATTCACCCCTCCACTTT.

The J gene is TRBJ2-7, the V gene TRBV7-2, with TRBD2 matching 9 bases. The CDR3 length is 15 residues. CDR1 SGHTA and CDR2 FQGNSA come from the germline V gene. The J segment lost 2 bases and the V segment lost 1 base, leaving 3 bases of the junction unmatched. The CDR3 loop reads CASSLEAGGTYEQYF. The CDR3 DNA reads as TGTGCCAGCAGCTTAGAGGCGGGGGGGACCTACGAGCAGTACTTC.

The rearrangement joins TRBV11-2 to TRBJ1-1, with D possibly matching TRBD1 (6 bases). The CDR3 consists of 13 residues. Between the trimmed V and J ends, which lost 2 bases and 4 bases, there was a span of 8 bases. CDR1 SGHAT and CDR2 FQNNGV come from the germline V gene. The chain's CDR3 is CASSLLGATEAFF. The CDR3 DNA reads TGTGCCAGCAGCTTACTGGGGGCCACTGAAGCTTTCTTT. Full variable domain (missing parts from reference TRBV11-2 and TRBJ1-1): EAGVAQSPRYKIIEKRQSVAFWCNPISGHATLYWYQQILGQGPKLLIQFQNNGVVDDSQLPKDRFSAERLKGVDSTLKIQPAKLEDSAVYLCASSLLGATEAFFGQGTRLTVV.

This clone has only one observation. V usage is TRBV5-4 and J usage is TRBJ2-5, with 10 bases aligning to TRBD2. V trimming: 1 base; J trimming: 1 base; junction bases outside the gene matches: 7. This CDR3 region has 17 residues. The V gene's germline CDR1 is SGHNT and CDR2 YYREEE (reference sequence). The CDR3 here is CASSLRTSGGIQETQYF. CDR3 nucleotides: TGTGCCAGCAGCTTGCGGACTAGCGGTGGGATCCAAGAGACCCAGTACTTC. Full variable domain (remainder filled in from reference TRBV5-4 and TRBJ2-5): ETGVTQSPTHLIKTRGQQVTLRCSSQSGHNTVSWYQQALGQGPQFIFQYYREEENGRGNFPPRFSGLQFPNYSSELNVNALELDDSALYLCASSLRTSGGIQETQYFGPGTRLLVL.

V is TRBV28 and J is TRBJ2-3; D ambiguous. V shed 5 bases and J shed 6 bases, with 9 bases lying between them. The CDR3 totals 12 residues. Looked up from germline, CDR1 is MDHEN and CDR2 is SYDVKM. The DNA of the CDR3 is TGTGCCAGCAGTCCCGGGTGGGATACGCAGTATTTT. Amino acids: CASSPGWDTQYF.

The J gene is TRBJ1-4, the V gene TRBV6-1, with D perhaps TRBD1 (5 bases). The CDR3 sequence is 14 residues long. Trimming shortened V by 6 bases and J by 13 bases, and 21 bases separated the two germline ends. Looked up from germline, CDR1 is MNHNS and CDR2 is SASEGT. This CDR3 is CASSVNQGMERLFF. The CDR3 DNA reads TGTGCCAGCAGCGTAAACCAGGGTATGGAGAGACTGTTTTTT.